This TCR beta chain is drawn from a study of T cells in Graves' hyperthyroidism and ophthalmopathy. Whole-study findings and limits: Before onset, by a median of around 6.1 months, the model predicted ophthalmopathy.

Amplified TCR beta CDR3 regions derived from RNA transcripts. Carried out on the TCR CDR3, a first-round RT-PCR used the HTBI primer set. TCRdb processed the multiplex PCR reads anew with MiXCR; each CDR3 protein has one entry. This table has about 400,000 distinct CDR3 sequences, around a sixth appearing once. Hyperthyroidism of Graves' type that showed no ophthalmopathy progression within 18 months was stable. With respect to this clonotype: What it recognizes is unknown.

Germline values: CDR1 SGDLS, CDR2 YYNGEE. Trimming removed 5 bases from V and 2 bases from J; junction bases left unmatched: 6. There are 15 residues in the CDR3. The sequencing sample was made of blood. The J gene is TRBJ2-3, the V gene TRBV9; 9 bases match TRBD1. The origin of this receptor is a woman aged 18-29 years with Graves' hyperthyroidism. CDR3 coding DNA: TGTGCCAGCAGTACCGGGACAGGGTCCACAGATACGCAGTATTTT. It encodes CASSTGTGSTDTQYF.